This T cell receptor (beta chain) originates from a study of cytomegalovirus exposure and HLA in healthy donors. As concerns this clone: No antigen is known for it.

Study-level points and caveats: A missense DCLRE1C variant was associated with V- and J-gene trimming of TCR beta chains in a later analysis, and an independent cohort replicated the association. The study recorded some 160 TCR beta chains that were cytomegalovirus-associated. Immune exposure information comprised only CMV serostatus.

This CDR3 has 16 residues. V gave up 0 bases and J gave up 3 bases, with 15 bases separating them. Germline V lookup: CDR1 LGHNA, CDR2 YNFKEQ. This PCR relied on a set of 60 Vbeta primers and 13 Jbeta primers. Measured with immunoSEQ multiplex PCR; TCRdb has only the in-frame clones, and not every one. The sample has tens of thousands of clones, about 78% seen once. The receptor comes from a woman in her twenties or thirties in good health and CMV-seronegative. Sample: PBMCs. The chain has TRBV4-2 and TRBJ2-7, with D possibly matching TRBD2 (5 bases). CDR3 loop: CASSQDRGDWDYEQYF. CDR3 sequence (DNA): TGTGCCAGCAGCCAAGATCGGGGAGACTGGGACTACGAGCAGTACTTC.